This T cell receptor (beta chain) stems from a study of shared clonotypes between healthy human individuals. Study-wide results and caveats: Estimated richness was generally greater in naive than memory subsets.

A CD45RA+ naive subset and a CD45RA-negative memory subset were split from CD4+ cells. A word on this clone: Its antigen is as yet unknown. One end of the junction varies from germline; a read error may be responsible.

CDR1 and CDR2 from the germline V gene are SGHRS and YFSETQ. CDR3 length: 14 amino acids. Libraries were prepared by immunoSEQ multiplex PCR; TCRdb keeps only in-frame clonotypes and omits some of them. The sample lists approximately 2.5 million clones, more than 85% occurring once. Input material: naive CD4+ T cells from PBMCs. Subset defined: CD45RA+ positively selected. The clonotype originates from a man between 18 and 29 years old in good health. Some clones in this sample may be carry-over from other donors' samples. The chain uses TRBV5-1 and TRBJ1-1, with TRBD1 as a possible D gene (5 bases). CDR3 protein: CASSYGTQNAEAFF. The CDR3 DNA is TGCGCCAGCAGCTACGGGACCCAGAACGCTGAAGCTTTCTTT.